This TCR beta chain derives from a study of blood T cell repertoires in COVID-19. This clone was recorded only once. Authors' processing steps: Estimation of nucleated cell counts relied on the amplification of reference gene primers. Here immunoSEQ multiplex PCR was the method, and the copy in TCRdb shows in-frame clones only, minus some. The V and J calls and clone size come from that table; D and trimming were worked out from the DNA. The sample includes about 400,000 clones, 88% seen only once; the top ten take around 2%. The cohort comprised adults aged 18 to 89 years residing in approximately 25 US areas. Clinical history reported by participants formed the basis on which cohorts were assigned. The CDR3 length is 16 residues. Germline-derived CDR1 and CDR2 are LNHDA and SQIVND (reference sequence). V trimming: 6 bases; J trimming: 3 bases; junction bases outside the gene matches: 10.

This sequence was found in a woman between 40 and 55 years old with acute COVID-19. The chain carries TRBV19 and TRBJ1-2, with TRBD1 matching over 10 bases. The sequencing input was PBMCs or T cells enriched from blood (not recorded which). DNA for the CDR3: TGTGCCAGTAGCAGGAGACAGGGGGCTCTCGACTATGGCTACACCTTC. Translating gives CASSRRQGALDYGYTF.